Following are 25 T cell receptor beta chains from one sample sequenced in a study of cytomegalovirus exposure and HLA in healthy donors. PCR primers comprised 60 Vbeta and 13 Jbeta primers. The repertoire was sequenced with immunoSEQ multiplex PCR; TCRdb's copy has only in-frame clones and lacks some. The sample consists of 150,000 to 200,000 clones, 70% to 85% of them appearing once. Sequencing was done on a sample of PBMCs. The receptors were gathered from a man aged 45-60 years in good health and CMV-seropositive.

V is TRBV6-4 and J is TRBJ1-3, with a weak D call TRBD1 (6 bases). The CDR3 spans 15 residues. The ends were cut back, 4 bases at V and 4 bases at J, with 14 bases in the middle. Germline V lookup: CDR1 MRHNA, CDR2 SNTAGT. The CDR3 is CASSVTQGLGNTIYF. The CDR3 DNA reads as TGTGCCAGCAGTGTAACTCAGGGGCTGGGAAACACCATATATTTT.

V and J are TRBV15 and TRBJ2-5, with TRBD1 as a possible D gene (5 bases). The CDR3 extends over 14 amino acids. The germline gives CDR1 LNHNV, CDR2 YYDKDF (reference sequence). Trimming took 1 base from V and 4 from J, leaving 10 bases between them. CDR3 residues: CATSRVTQGETQYF. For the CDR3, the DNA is TGTGCCACCAGCAGAGTAACCCAGGGAGAGACCCAGTACTTC.

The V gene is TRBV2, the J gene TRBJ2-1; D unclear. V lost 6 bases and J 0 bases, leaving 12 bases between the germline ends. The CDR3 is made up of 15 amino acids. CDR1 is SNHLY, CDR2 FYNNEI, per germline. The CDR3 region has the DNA TGTGCCAGCAGAACCGACTCAGTCTCCTACAATGAGCAGTTCTTC. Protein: CASRTDSVSYNEQFF.

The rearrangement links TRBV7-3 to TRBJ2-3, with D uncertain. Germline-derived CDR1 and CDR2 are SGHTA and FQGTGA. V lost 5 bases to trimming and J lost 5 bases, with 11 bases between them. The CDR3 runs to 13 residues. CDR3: CASSRDIVDTQYF. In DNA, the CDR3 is TGTGCCAGCAGCCGAGACATAGTAGATACGCAGTATTTT.

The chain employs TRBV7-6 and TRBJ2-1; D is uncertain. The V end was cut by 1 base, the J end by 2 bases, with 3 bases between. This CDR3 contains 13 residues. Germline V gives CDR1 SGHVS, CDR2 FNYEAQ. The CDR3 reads CASSLGAYNEQFF. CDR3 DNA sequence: TGTGCCAGCAGCTTAGGAGCCTACAATGAGCAGTTCTTC.

The CDR3 DNA sequence: TGTGCCAGTAGTATAGATTTCTCGGGAACCGCTACCTACGAGCAGTACTTC. Protein: CASSIDFSGTATYEQYF. The chain employs TRBV19 and TRBJ2-7; perhaps TRBD2 as D (5 bases). Trimming removed 0 bases from V and 2 bases from J, with 17 bases in between. This CDR3 spans 17 amino acids. From germline, CDR1 is LNHDA and CDR2 SQIVND (reference sequence).

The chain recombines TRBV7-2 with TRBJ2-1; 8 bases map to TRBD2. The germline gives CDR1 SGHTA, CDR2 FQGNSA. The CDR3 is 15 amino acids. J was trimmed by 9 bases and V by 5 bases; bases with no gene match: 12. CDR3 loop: CASSPSGPSGREQFF. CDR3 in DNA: TGTGCCAGCAGCCCCTCCGGACCTAGCGGGCGTGAGCAGTTCTTC. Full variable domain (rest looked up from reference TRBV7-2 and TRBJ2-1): GAGVSQSPSNKVTEKGKDVELRCDPISGHTALYWYRQSLGQGLEFLIYFQGNSAPDKSGLPSDRFSAERTGGSVSTLTIQRTQQEDSAVYLCASSPSGPSGREQFFGPGTRLTVL.

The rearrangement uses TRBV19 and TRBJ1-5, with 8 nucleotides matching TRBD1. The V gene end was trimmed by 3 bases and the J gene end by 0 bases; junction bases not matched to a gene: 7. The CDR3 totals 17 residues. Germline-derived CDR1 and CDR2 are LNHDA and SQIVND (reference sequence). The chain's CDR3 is CASSIQQGVLSNQPQHF. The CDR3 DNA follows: TGTGCCAGTAGTATTCAACAGGGGGTTCTTAGCAATCAGCCCCAGCATTTT.

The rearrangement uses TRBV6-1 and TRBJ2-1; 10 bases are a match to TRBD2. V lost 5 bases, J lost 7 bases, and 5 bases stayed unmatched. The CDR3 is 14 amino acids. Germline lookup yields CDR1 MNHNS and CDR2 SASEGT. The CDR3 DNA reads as TGTGCCAGCAGTCGACTAGCGGGTGATAATGAGCAGTTCTTC. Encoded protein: CASSRLAGDNEQFF.

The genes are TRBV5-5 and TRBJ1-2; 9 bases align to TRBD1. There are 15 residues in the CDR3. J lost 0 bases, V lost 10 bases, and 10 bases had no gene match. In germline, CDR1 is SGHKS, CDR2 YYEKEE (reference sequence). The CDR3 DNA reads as TGTGCCTCGGGGGACAGGGATTCCCCTAACTATGGCTACACCTTC. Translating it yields CASGDRDSPNYGYTF.

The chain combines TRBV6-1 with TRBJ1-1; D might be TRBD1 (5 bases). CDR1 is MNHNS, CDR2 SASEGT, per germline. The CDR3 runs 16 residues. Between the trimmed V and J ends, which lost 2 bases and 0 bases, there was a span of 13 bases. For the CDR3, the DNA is TGTGCCAGCAGTGAACGGGCAGGGAAAGTGAACACTGAAGCTTTCTTT. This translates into CASSERAGKVNTEAFF.

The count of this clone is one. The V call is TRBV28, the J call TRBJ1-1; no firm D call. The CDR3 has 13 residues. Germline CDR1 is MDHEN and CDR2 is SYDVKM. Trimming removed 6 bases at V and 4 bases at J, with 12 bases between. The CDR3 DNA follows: TGTGCCAGCAGCCCCAGGCTGGCCACTGAAGCTTTCTTT. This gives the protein CASSPRLATEAFF.

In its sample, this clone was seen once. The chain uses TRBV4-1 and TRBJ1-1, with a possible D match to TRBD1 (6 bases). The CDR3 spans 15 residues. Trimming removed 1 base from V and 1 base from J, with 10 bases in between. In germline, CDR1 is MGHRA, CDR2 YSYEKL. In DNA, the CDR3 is TGCGCCAGCAGCCAAGCGGACAGATGGAACACTGAAGCTTTCTTT. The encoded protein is CASSQADRWNTEAFF.

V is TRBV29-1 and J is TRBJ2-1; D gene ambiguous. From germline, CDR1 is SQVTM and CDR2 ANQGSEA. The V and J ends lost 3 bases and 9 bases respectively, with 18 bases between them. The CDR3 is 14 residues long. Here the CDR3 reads CSVDFLRSIGEQFF. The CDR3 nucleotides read TGCAGCGTTGATTTTTTACGGAGCATCGGTGAGCAGTTCTTC.

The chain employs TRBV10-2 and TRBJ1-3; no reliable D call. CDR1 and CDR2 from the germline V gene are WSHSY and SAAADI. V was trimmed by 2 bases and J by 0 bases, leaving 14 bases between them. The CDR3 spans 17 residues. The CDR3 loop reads CASSEDHTVTSGNTIYF. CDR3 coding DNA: TGCGCCAGCAGTGAGGATCATACAGTGACCTCTGGAAACACCATATATTTT.

CDR3 sequence (DNA): TGTGCCAGCAGCCCCCAGGACAGGGGAACGCCTCATACGGACACTGAAGCTTTCTTT. The encoded protein is CASSPQDRGTPHTDTEAFF. This chain uses TRBV7-2 with TRBJ1-1, with 9 nucleotides matching TRBD1. Unmatched junction bases numbered 19, after V lost 5 bases and J lost 3 bases. The V gene's germline CDR1 is SGHTA and CDR2 FQGNSA. This CDR3 has 19 amino acids.

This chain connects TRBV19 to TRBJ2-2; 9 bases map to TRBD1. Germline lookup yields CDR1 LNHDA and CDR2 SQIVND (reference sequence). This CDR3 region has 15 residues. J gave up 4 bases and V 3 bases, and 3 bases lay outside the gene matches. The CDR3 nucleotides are TGTGCCAGTAGTATCGGGACAGGGTCCACCGGGGAGCTGTTTTTT. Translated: CASSIGTGSTGELFF. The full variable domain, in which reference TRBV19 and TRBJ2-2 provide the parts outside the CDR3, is DGGITQSPKYLFRKEGQNVTLSCEQNLNHDAMYWYRQDPGQGLRLIYYSQIVNDFQKGDIAEGYSVSREKKESFPLTVTSAQKNPTAFYLCASSIGTGSTGELFFGEGSRLTVL.

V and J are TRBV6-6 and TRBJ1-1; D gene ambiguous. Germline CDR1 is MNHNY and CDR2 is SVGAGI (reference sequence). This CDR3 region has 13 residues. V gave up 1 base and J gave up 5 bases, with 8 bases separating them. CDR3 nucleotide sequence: TGTGCCAGCAGTTACTTTGGAGGGACTGAAGCTTTCTTT. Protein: CASSYFGGTEAFF.

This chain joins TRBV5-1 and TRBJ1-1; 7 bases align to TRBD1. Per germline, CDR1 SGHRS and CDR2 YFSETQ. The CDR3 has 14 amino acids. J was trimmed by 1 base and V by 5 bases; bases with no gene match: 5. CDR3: CASRSGQPNTEAFF. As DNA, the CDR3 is TGCGCCAGCAGGTCGGGACAGCCGAACACTGAAGCTTTCTTT.

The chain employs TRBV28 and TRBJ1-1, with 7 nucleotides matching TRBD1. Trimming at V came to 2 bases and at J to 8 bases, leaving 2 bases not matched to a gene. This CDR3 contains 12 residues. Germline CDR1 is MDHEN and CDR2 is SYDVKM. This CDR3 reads CASSLTGAEAFF. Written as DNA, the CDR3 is TGTGCCAGCAGTTTAACAGGGGCCGAAGCTTTCTTT. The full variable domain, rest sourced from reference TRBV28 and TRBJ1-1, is DVKVTQSSRYLVKRTGEKVFLECVQDMDHENMFWYRQDPGLGLRLIYFSYDVKMKEKGDIPEGYSVSREKKERFSLILESASTNQTSMYLCASSLTGAEAFFGQGTRLTVV.

CDR3 sequence: CASSLQGAHGYTF. CDR3 coding DNA: TGTGCCAGCAGCTTACAGGGGGCGCATGGCTACACCTTC. V is TRBV5-6 and J is TRBJ1-2; 9 nucleotides align to TRBD1. This CDR3 is 13 amino acids long. Germline CDR1 SGHDT, CDR2 YYEEEE. J gave up 6 bases and V 2 bases, and 2 bases lay outside the gene matches.

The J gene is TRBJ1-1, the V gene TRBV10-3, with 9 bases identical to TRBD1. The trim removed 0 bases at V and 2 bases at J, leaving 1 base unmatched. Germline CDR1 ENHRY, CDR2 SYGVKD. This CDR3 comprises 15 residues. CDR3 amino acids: CAISESDRGNTEAFF. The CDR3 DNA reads TGTGCCATCAGTGAGTCGGACAGGGGAAACACTGAAGCTTTCTTT.

The CDR3 coding sequence is TGTGCCAGCAGTGAAGTGCGGGGCGGCCGTGCGGGTATAAGCAATCAGCCCCAGCATTTT. Translating it yields CASSEVRGGRAGISNQPQHF. V usage is TRBV6-1 and J usage is TRBJ1-5; D might be TRBD1 (5 bases). The V end lost 1 base, the J end lost 1 base, and 23 bases lay between the germline ends. Germline CDR1 MNHNS, CDR2 SASEGT. This CDR3 is built from 20 residues.

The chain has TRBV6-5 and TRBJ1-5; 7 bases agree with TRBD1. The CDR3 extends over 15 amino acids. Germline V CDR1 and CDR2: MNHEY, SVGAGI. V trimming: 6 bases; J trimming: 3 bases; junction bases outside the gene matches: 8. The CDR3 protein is CASRANRGFNQPQHF. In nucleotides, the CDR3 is TGTGCCAGCAGAGCCAACAGGGGTTTCAATCAGCCCCAGCATTTT.

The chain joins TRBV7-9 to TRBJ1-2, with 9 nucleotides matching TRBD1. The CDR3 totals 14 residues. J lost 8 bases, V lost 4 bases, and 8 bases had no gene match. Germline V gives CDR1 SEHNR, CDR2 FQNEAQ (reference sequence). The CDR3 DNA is TGTGCCAGCAGCTACCCGGGACAGGGTCACGGCTACACCTTC. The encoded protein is CASSYPGQGHGYTF.